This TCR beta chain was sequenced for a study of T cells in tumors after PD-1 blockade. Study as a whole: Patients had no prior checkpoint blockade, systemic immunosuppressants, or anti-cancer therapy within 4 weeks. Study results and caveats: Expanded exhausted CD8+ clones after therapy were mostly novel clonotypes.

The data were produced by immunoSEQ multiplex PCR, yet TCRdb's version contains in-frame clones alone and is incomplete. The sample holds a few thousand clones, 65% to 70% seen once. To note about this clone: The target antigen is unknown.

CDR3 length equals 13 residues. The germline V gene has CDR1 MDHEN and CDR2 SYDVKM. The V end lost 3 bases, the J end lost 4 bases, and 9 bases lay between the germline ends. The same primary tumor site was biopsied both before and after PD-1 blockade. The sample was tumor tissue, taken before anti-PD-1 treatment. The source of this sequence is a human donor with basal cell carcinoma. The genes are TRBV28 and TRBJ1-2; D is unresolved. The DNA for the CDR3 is TGTGCCAGCAGTTTGTCGCAGACCTATGGCTACACCTTC. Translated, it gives CASSLSQTYGYTF.